A single sample gave rise to the 23 T cell receptor beta chains below, sequenced in a study of T-cell memory formation after mild COVID-19. A single record per CDR3 protein comes from TCRdb applying MiXCR to the 5' RACE reads. Here the sample spans about 340,000 distinct CDR3 sequences, under 25% being singletons. Sequenced input: PBMCs or a T cell subset sorted from them (not recorded which). The receptors here all came from a young man who had mild COVID-19 (a few samples of this study predate the infection). Cell type and time point are not known.

A single count supports this clonotype. This chain uses TRBV5-5 with TRBJ2-5, with D maybe TRBD1 (5 bases). The germline gives CDR1 SGHKS, CDR2 YYEKEE (reference sequence). Trimming removed 1 base at V and 5 bases at J, with 18 bases between. The CDR3 consists of 16 residues. The CDR3 protein is CASSLTWVLGQETQYF. For the CDR3, the DNA is TGTGCCAGCAGCTTGACCTGGGTCCTGGGGCAGGAGACCCAGTACTTC.

The rearrangement links TRBV3-1 to TRBJ2-4; D possibly corresponds to TRBD2 (6 bases). The ends were cut back, 1 base at V and 6 bases at J, with 7 bases in the middle. CDR1 and CDR2 from the germline V gene are LGHDT and YNNKEL (reference sequence). The CDR3 runs 13 residues. CDR3 region: CASSQAGVNIQYF. CDR3 in DNA: TGTGCCAGCAGCCAAGCGGGGGTAAACATTCAGTACTTC.

This clonotype was picked up many times. This CDR3 reads CATTGGMDTGELFF. As DNA, the CDR3 is TGTGCCACCACAGGGGGCATGGACACCGGGGAGCTGTTTTTT. The rearrangement links TRBV15 to TRBJ2-2, with TRBD1 identical over 8 bases. V lost 7 bases, J lost 3 bases, and 4 bases stayed unmatched. There are 14 residues in the CDR3. Germline V gene lookup returns CDR1 LNHNV and CDR2 YYDKDF (reference sequence).

This chain connects TRBV7-8 to TRBJ1-5; D is perhaps TRBD1 (6 bases). Trimming pared 5 bases from V and 2 bases from J, leaving 13 bases between. This CDR3 has 15 residues. Germline-derived CDR1 and CDR2 are SGHVS and FQNEAQ. The CDR3 sequence: CASSRNRVGNQPQHF. The CDR3 region has the DNA TGTGCCAGCAGCCGAAACAGGGTCGGCAATCAGCCCCAGCATTTT.

The chain has TRBV14 and TRBJ2-1; TRBD2 agrees at 8 bases. The germline gives CDR1 SGHDN, CDR2 FVKESK. The CDR3 is 16 residues long. The V and J ends lost 0 bases and 6 bases, in that order; junction bases with no gene match: 7. CDR3 sequence: CASSQDWTSCCNEQFF. In DNA, the CDR3 is TGTGCCAGCAGCCAAGACTGGACTAGCTGTTGCAATGAGCAGTTCTTC.

The chain links TRBV7-9 to TRBJ2-7; TRBD2 might be the D (5 bases). The germline V gene has CDR1 SEHNR and CDR2 FQNEAQ (reference sequence). The CDR3 extends over 14 amino acids. The V end was cut by 3 bases, the J end by 4 bases, with 13 bases between. The CDR3 region has the DNA TGTGCCAGCAGCTTGGGCGGAGGAGCATACGAGCAGTACTTC. It yields the protein CASSLGGGAYEQYF.

Ten or more counts support this clonotype. The chain links TRBV5-1 to TRBJ2-2; the match to TRBD2 covers 9 bases. V shed 1 base and J 4 bases; nucleotides not matched to a gene: 5. Germline V gene data show CDR1 as SGHRS and CDR2 as YFSETQ. This CDR3 is built from 16 residues. The DNA of the CDR3 is TGCGCCAGCAGCTTGATTCCAGCGGGGGGCACCGGGGAGCTGTTTTTT. It specifies CASSLIPAGGTGELFF.

The chain employs TRBV20-1 and TRBJ1-2, with 11 bases aligning to TRBD1. V trimming: 6 bases; J trimming: 5 bases; junction bases outside the gene matches: 2. The CDR3 runs to 12 residues. CDR1 and CDR2 (germline): DFQATT, SNEGSKA (reference sequence). The CDR3 DNA sequence: TGCAGTGCAGGGGACAGGGGGTATGGCTACACCTTC. This encodes CSAGDRGYGYTF.

This clonotype has more than one count but fewer than ten. The CDR3 loop is CASGGLASLQTQYF. In DNA form, the CDR3 reads TGTGCCAGCGGCGGGCTAGCGTCTTTGCAGACCCAGTACTTC. This chain links TRBV7-2 with TRBJ2-5; D perhaps matches TRBD2 (6 bases). Germline V gene sequence: CDR1 SGHTA, CDR2 FQGNSA. The CDR3 contains 14 residues. Between the trimmed V and J ends, which lost 8 bases and 6 bases, there was a span of 19 bases.

This clonotype was seen a few times. This chain links TRBV5-8 with TRBJ2-3; D is unresolved. There are 10 residues in the CDR3. Trimming pared 2 bases from V and 9 bases from J, leaving 4 bases between. Germline assignment: CDR1 SGHTS and CDR2 YDEGEE. The CDR3 DNA is TGTGCCAGCAGCTTCCTGACGCAGTATTTT. This encodes CASSFLTQYF.

This clonotype was counted between two and nine times. The CDR3 loop is CASGPRGTGANVLTF. In DNA form, the CDR3 reads TGTGCCAGCGGTCCAAGGGGCACTGGGGCCAACGTCCTGACTTTC. This chain connects TRBV6-1 to TRBJ2-6; D possibly corresponds to TRBD1 (5 bases). The CDR3 covers 15 residues. Trimming took 8 bases from V and 2 from J, leaving 13 bases between them. CDR1 and CDR2 from the germline V gene are MNHNS and SASEGT.

The DNA for the CDR3 is TGCAGCGCAAACCGGGACATGGACACTGAAGCTTTCTTT. The encoded protein is CSANRDMDTEAFF. The genes are TRBV29-1 and TRBJ1-1, with D tentatively TRBD1 (6 bases). Trimming took 7 bases from V and 3 from J, leaving 15 bases between them. This CDR3 contains 13 residues. Germline values: CDR1 SQVTM, CDR2 ANQGSEA.

This clonotype was counted many times. The J gene is TRBJ2-1, the V gene TRBV5-1; 11 nucleotides agree with TRBD1. Germline loops: CDR1 SGHRS, CDR2 YFSETQ. This CDR3 contains 17 residues. With V trimmed by 4 bases and J by 7 bases, 13 bases remained unmatched. CDR3 coding DNA: TGCGCCAGCAGCGTCCAAAGCACCGGGACAGGGGGGAATGAGCAGTTCTTC. Its protein is CASSVQSTGTGGNEQFF.

V gene TRBV7-9 combines with J gene TRBJ2-5; tentative D call: TRBD1 (6 bases). Germline lookup yields CDR1 SEHNR and CDR2 FQNEAQ (reference sequence). Trimming shortened V by 1 base and J by 4 bases, and 16 bases separated the two germline ends. The CDR3 length is 16 residues. CDR3 DNA: TGTGCCAGCAGCTTAGGGACCAGGGGAGCCACAGAGACCCAGTACTTC. Translated: CASSLGTRGATETQYF.

The chain is built from TRBV20-1 and TRBJ2-7; TRBD2 agrees at 13 bases. Germline V gene lookup returns CDR1 DFQATT and CDR2 SNEGSKA (reference sequence). The CDR3 contains 13 residues. DNA of the CDR3: TGCAGCGTTACTAGCGGGGGGGAAGAAGAGCAGTACTTC. It specifies CSVTSGGEEEQYF.

This clonotype was counted a few times. The chain has TRBV6-2 or TRBV6-3 and TRBJ1-2; no clear D. CDR3 length equals 13 residues. Germline CDR1 is MNHEY and CDR2 is SVGEGT. Trimming pared 6 bases from V and 8 bases from J, leaving 16 bases between. This CDR3 is CASSIIQRGGYTF. Written as DNA, the CDR3 is TGTGCCAGCAGCATCATACAAAGAGGCGGCTACACCTTC.

J is TRBJ2-2 and V is TRBV11-1, with unresolved D. The V end was cut by 4 bases, the J end by 1 base, with 10 bases between. Germline values: CDR1 SGHAT, CDR2 FQDESV (reference sequence). The CDR3 extends over 15 amino acids. CDR3 region: CASSSKHGNTGELFF. The CDR3, as DNA: TGTGCCAGCAGCTCCAAACACGGGAACACCGGGGAGCTGTTTTTT.

This clonotype was detected a few times. The gene calls are TRBV12-3 or TRBV12-4 and TRBJ2-3, with 8 bases lining up with TRBD2. V shed 8 bases and J 6 bases; nucleotides not matched to a gene: 13. The CDR3 has 15 amino acids. CDR3 coding DNA: TGTGCCAGCCGGCGGTCCGGGGGGGCCCTGGATACGCAGTATTTT. Amino acids: CASRRSGGALDTQYF.

The rearrangement links TRBV20-1 to TRBJ1-5, with unresolved D. V shed 6 bases and J shed 0 bases, with 9 bases lying between them. CDR3 length: 13 amino acids. CDR1 and CDR2 (germline): DFQATT, SNEGSKA (reference sequence). CDR3 bases: TGCAGTGCCGCCGGGAATAGCAATCAGCCCCAGCATTTT. This encodes CSAAGNSNQPQHF.

This chain joins TRBV27 and TRBJ1-2; D might be TRBD1 (6 bases). V lost 5 bases, J lost 4 bases, and 20 bases lay in between. This CDR3 is built from 16 residues. CDR1 and CDR2 from the germline V gene are MNHEY and SMNVEV (reference sequence). CDR3 in DNA: TGTGCCAGCAGTCACTACCTACAGGGTCTCAGCTATGGCTACACCTTC. This sequence encodes CASSHYLQGLSYGYTF.

The sample holds a few counts of this clonotype. J is TRBJ2-5 and V is TRBV3-1; 8 nucleotides line up with TRBD1. The CDR3 is 15 amino acids. CDR1 LGHDT and CDR2 YNNKEL come from the germline V gene (reference sequence). Trimming took 6 bases from V and 0 from J; bases not matched to a gene: 6. CDR3 amino acids: CASRKQGDYQETQYF. The CDR3 bases are TGTGCCAGCAGGAAACAGGGGGACTACCAAGAGACCCAGTACTTC.

There are a few counts of this clonotype. The V call is TRBV5-4, the J call TRBJ1-1; D ambiguous. CDR1 SGHNT and CDR2 YYREEE come from the germline V gene (reference sequence). The CDR3 is made up of 13 amino acids. V lost 0 bases and J lost 7, with 10 bases in between. This CDR3 is CASSLAGEIEAFF. CDR3 DNA sequence: TGTGCCAGCAGCTTGGCCGGTGAAATTGAAGCTTTCTTT. Drawing the rest from reference TRBV5-4 and TRBJ1-1, the complete variable domain is ETGVTQSPTHLIKTRGQQVTLRCSSQSGHNTVSWYQQALGQGPQFIFQYYREEENGRGNFPPRFSGLQFPNYSSELNVNALELDDSALYLCASSLAGEIEAFFGQGTRLTVV.

V is TRBV5-1 and J is TRBJ2-6; the D gene is possibly TRBD1 (5 bases). Per the germline V gene, CDR1 is SGHRS and CDR2 is YFSETQ. CDR3 length equals 19 residues. The V gene lost 4 bases and the J gene lost 3 bases, with 23 bases spanning the gap. The CDR3 spells CASSPRQSGTLVGANVLTF. CDR3 bases: TGCGCCAGCAGCCCCCGACAGAGTGGAACATTGGTTGGGGCCAACGTCCTGACTTTC.